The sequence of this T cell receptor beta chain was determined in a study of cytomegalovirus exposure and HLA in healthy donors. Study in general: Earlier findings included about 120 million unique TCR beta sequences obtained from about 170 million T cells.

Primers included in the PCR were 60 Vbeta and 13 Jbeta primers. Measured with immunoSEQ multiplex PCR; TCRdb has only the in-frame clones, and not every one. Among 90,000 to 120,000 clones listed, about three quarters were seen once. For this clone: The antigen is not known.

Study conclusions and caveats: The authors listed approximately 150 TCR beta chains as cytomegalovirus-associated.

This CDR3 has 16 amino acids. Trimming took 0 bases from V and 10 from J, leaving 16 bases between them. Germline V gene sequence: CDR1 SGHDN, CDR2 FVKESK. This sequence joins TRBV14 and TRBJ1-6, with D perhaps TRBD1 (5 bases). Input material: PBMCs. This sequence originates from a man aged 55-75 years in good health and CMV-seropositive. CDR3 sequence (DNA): TGTGCCAGCAGCCAAGATGTTGGGTTGGGGGGGTCACCCCTCCACTTT. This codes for CASSQDVGLGGSPLHF.